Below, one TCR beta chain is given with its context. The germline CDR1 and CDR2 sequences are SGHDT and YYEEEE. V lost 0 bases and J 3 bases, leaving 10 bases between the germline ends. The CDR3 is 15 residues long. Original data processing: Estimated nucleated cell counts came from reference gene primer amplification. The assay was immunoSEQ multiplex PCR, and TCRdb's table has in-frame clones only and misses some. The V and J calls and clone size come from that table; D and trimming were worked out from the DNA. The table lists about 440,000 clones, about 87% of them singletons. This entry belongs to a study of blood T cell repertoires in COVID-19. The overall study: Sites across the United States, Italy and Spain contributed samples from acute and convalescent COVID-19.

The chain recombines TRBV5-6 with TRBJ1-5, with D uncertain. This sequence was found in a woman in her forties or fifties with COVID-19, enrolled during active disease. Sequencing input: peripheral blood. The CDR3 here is CASSLGWAANQPQHF. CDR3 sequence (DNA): TGTGCCAGCAGCTTGGGGTGGGCAGCCAATCAGCCCCAGCATTTT.